Presented here are 18 T cell receptor beta chains from one specimen sequenced in a study of Ad26.COV2.S vaccination and SARS-CoV-2 variants. Treatment noted: some 19 received Ad26.COV2.S at low or high dose, single or two shots; about five received placebo; per-sample allocation not given. Specimen acquisition occurred on day 63 following the initial vaccine or placebo injection. Clones were read by immunoSEQ multiplex PCR, and TCRdb kept only the in-frame ones, dropping some. The sample has hundreds of thousands of clones; 70% to 90% are singletons. The input for sequencing was peripheral blood, taken in a trial of Ad26.COV2.S vaccine versus placebo. The receptors shown here come from a person between 18 and 60 years old who received the Ad26.COV2.S COVID-19 vaccine or a placebo.

V usage is TRBV4-2 and J usage is TRBJ2-1; 8 bases are shared with TRBD1. Germline V lookup: CDR1 LGHNA, CDR2 YNFKEQ. J gave up 7 bases and V 0 bases, and 8 bases lay outside the gene matches. The CDR3 spans 16 residues. CDR3 DNA sequence: TGTGCCAGCAGCCAAGATCGGGACCGACAGGGGAATGAGCAGTTCTTC. Amino acid sequence: CASSQDRDRQGNEQFF.

In regard to this clone: In the same sample, other DNA sequences code for this CDR3. The rearrangement joins TRBV15 to TRBJ2-7; D perhaps matches TRBD1 (6 bases). This CDR3 comprises 14 residues. With 0 bases removed from V and 2 bases from J, the gap between germline ends came to 8 bases. Looked up from germline, CDR1 is LNHNV and CDR2 is YYDKDF (reference sequence). CDR3 DNA sequence: TGTGCCACCAGCAGAGATCAGGGGCCCTACGAGCAGTACTTC. Translating it yields CATSRDQGPYEQYF.

The chain has TRBV19 and TRBJ1-1, with D possibly TRBD1 on 5 matching bases. Trimming cost V 6 bases and J 4 bases, with 12 bases left between them. Germline CDR1 LNHDA, CDR2 SQIVND (reference sequence). The CDR3 sequence is 13 residues long. CDR3 sequence: CASSSGTGTEAFF. The CDR3 DNA reads TGTGCCAGTAGCTCCGGGACGGGCACTGAAGCTTTCTTT. Drawing the rest from reference TRBV19 and TRBJ1-1, the complete variable domain is DGGITQSPKYLFRKEGQNVTLSCEQNLNHDAMYWYRQDPGQGLRLIYYSQIVNDFQKGDIAEGYSVSREKKESFPLTVTSAQKNPTAFYLCASSSGTGTEAFFGQGTRLTVV.

The rearrangement joins TRBV18 to TRBJ2-2; D remains ambiguous. CDR3 length: 16 amino acids. Germline V lookup: CDR1 KGHSH, CDR2 LQKENI. Trimming removed 1 base at V and 3 bases at J, with 12 bases between. As DNA, the CDR3 is TGTGCCAGCTCACCACTATTTCGAACAGACACCGGGGAGCTGTTTTTT. It translates to CASSPLFRTDTGELFF. Using reference TRBV18 and TRBJ2-2 for the parts outside the CDR3, the full variable domain is NAGVMQNPRHLVRRRGQEARLRCSPMKGHSHVYWYRQLPEEGLKFMVYLQKENIIDESGMPKERFSAEFPKEGPSILRIQQVVRGDSAAYFCASSPLFRTDTGELFFGEGSRLTVL.

This chain connects TRBV6-5 to TRBJ2-3; 7 positions agree with TRBD1. Germline V gene sequence: CDR1 MNHEY, CDR2 SVGAGI. This CDR3 spans 14 amino acids. Unmatched junction bases numbered 5, after V lost 7 bases and J lost 1 base. The CDR3 protein is CASTRTGRTDTQYF. CDR3 DNA sequence: TGTGCCAGCACCCGGACAGGACGCACAGATACGCAGTATTTT.

The chain's CDR3 is CASSFLAVSSYNEQFF. The CDR3 DNA reads TGCGCCAGCAGCTTCCTAGCGGTTAGCTCCTACAATGAGCAGTTCTTC. This chain uses TRBV5-1 with TRBJ2-1; 7 nucleotides line up with TRBD2. V lost 2 bases and J lost 0; bases outside the gene matches: 5. Germline loops: CDR1 SGHRS, CDR2 YFSETQ. The CDR3 has 16 amino acids.

The V gene is TRBV18, the J gene TRBJ1-3; possible D gene TRBD1, 5 bases. The germline gives CDR1 KGHSH, CDR2 LQKENI. Trimming took 3 bases from V and 11 from J, leaving 23 bases between them. The CDR3 length is 16 residues. For the CDR3, the DNA is TGTGCCAGCTCACCTACACTTAACCGAGCTGGGGACGCCATATATTTT. Translated: CASSPTLNRAGDAIYF.

This clone is a singleton in its sample. At the DNA level, this CDR3 is encoded by other sequences in the same sample as well. This chain links TRBV19 with TRBJ2-2; 10 positions agree with TRBD1. The CDR3 has 15 residues. CDR1 LNHDA and CDR2 SQIVND come from the germline V gene (reference sequence). Germline trimming cut 1 base from V and 5 bases from J; bases unmatched to any gene: 1. CDR3 DNA: TGTGCCAGTAGTATAGGGACAGGGGGAACCGGGGAGCTGTTTTTT. This sequence encodes CASSIGTGGTGELFF.

V and J are TRBV5-1 and TRBJ2-7; 8 bases agree with TRBD1. The germline V gene encodes CDR1 SGHRS and CDR2 YFSETQ. This CDR3 comprises 15 residues. V lost 4 bases and J lost 0; bases outside the gene matches: 6. CDR3 sequence reads: CASSVGTGLSYEQYF. In DNA, the CDR3 is TGCGCCAGCAGCGTCGGGACAGGCCTCTCCTACGAGCAGTACTTC.

The CDR3: CASSPGGVTQYF. The CDR3 region has the DNA TGTGCCAGCAGCCCAGGAGGGGTGACGCAGTATTTT. The genes are TRBV7-3 and TRBJ2-3; D possibly corresponds to TRBD2 (6 bases). The CDR3 extends over 12 amino acids. The V end lost 5 bases, the J end lost 9 bases, and 12 bases lay between the germline ends. Germline loops: CDR1 SGHTA, CDR2 FQGTGA. The whole variable domain, remainder taken from reference TRBV7-3 and TRBJ2-3, is GAGVSQTPSNKVTEKGKYVELRCDPISGHTALYWYRQSLGQGPEFLIYFQGTGAADDSGLPNDRFFAVRPEGSVSTLKIQRTERGDSAVYLCASSPGGVTQYFGPGTRLTVL.

The rearrangement joins TRBV19 to TRBJ1-1; D is uncertain. Germline V gene lookup returns CDR1 LNHDA and CDR2 SQIVND (reference sequence). The CDR3 runs 9 residues. CDR3 coding DNA: TGTCGCGAGTGGAAAGAAGCTTTCTTT. It specifies CREWKEAFF.

This clone appeared a few times. CDR3 nucleotide sequence: TGTGCCAGCAGCCCCGACGGGACCTTCCCCTATGGCTACACCTTC. Its protein product is CASSPDGTFPYGYTF. J is TRBJ1-2 and V is TRBV7-2, with D maybe TRBD1 (5 bases). CDR3 length equals 15 residues. Germline V gene sequence: CDR1 SGHTA, CDR2 FQGNSA. The V end was cut by 5 bases, the J end by 4 bases, with 17 bases between.

This chain uses TRBV4-3 with TRBJ1-1; D is undetermined. Per germline, CDR1 LGHNA and CDR2 YSLEER. This CDR3 comprises 15 residues. Trimming removed 0 bases at V and 8 bases at J, with 16 bases between. The CDR3 bases are TGCGCCAGCAGCCAAGAAAGAAGTAACCGGGTCGAAGCTTTCTTT. Translation gives CASSQERSNRVEAFF.

V and J are TRBV2 and TRBJ1-1; 8 nucleotides line up with TRBD1. The length of the CDR3 is 16 residues. J lost 4 bases, V lost 3 bases, and 10 bases had no gene match. Looked up from germline, CDR1 is SNHLY and CDR2 is FYNNEI. CDR3 in amino acids: CASSDLPLDRVTEAFF. DNA for the CDR3: TGTGCCAGCAGTGATCTCCCGCTGGACAGGGTCACTGAAGCTTTCTTT.

The rearrangement links TRBV29-1 to TRBJ2-3; D remains unclear. V was pared by 0 bases and J by 4 bases, with 5 bases between. CDR3 length: 12 residues. Germline V CDR1 and CDR2: SQVTM, ANQGSEA. The CDR3 is CSVEDQSDTQYF. CDR3 nucleotides: TGCAGCGTTGAAGATCAATCAGATACGCAGTATTTT.

V is TRBV6-5 and J is TRBJ2-5; D is possibly TRBD1 or TRBD2 (5 bases each). The ends were cut back, 6 bases at V and 4 bases at J, with 15 bases in the middle. Germline values: CDR1 MNHEY, CDR2 SVGAGI. The CDR3 runs 14 residues. CDR3 in DNA: TGTGCCAGCAGCACCAGGGTTCGGGGAGAGACCCAGTACTTC. Protein: CASSTRVRGETQYF.

A remark on this clone: Other DNA variants within this sample encode the same CDR3. The rearrangement uses TRBV19 and TRBJ2-3; D is possibly TRBD2 (6 bases). CDR3 length: 15 amino acids. CDR1 is LNHDA, CDR2 SQIVND, per germline (reference sequence). Trimming removed 3 bases at V and 6 bases at J, with 16 bases between. In DNA, the CDR3 is TGTGCCAGTAGTATCGGCGGAGGGCCCGGGGATACGCAGTATTTT. This codes for CASSIGGGPGDTQYF.

The genes are TRBV19 and TRBJ1-3; D may be TRBD1 (6 bases). The CDR3 extends over 16 amino acids. Per the germline V gene, CDR1 is LNHDA and CDR2 is SQIVND (reference sequence). V lost 3 bases and J 0 bases, leaving 12 bases between the germline ends. The CDR3 region is CASSIRGPGSGNTIYF. The CDR3 DNA is TGTGCCAGTAGTATCCGGGGGCCCGGCTCTGGAAACACCATATATTTT.